This record looks at one T cell receptor beta chain sequence and its context. The target antigen is unknown. Latent tuberculosis screening used tuberculin skin test and IGRA at entry. Germline CDR1 reads DFQATT; CDR2 reads SNEGSKA (reference sequence). V was shortened by 5 bases and J by 8 bases, with 12 bases between the two germline ends. This CDR3 is built from 11 residues. This entry is derived from a study of T cells in tuberculosis. Here immunoSEQ multiplex PCR was the method, and the copy in TCRdb shows in-frame clones only, minus some. The table lists over 25,000 clones, roughly 89% of them singletons. Study-wide results and caveats: Cases with active tuberculosis were adults, while controls were adolescents.

The sequence came from a donor between 10 and 35 years old with latent tuberculosis or without tuberculosis infection. J is TRBJ1-1 and V is TRBV20-1, with D possibly being TRBD1 (5 bases). Sequencing input: PBMCs. In DNA form, the CDR3 reads TGCAGTGCTCTGAGGTACAGGGAAGCTTTCTTT. Its protein is CSALRYREAFF.